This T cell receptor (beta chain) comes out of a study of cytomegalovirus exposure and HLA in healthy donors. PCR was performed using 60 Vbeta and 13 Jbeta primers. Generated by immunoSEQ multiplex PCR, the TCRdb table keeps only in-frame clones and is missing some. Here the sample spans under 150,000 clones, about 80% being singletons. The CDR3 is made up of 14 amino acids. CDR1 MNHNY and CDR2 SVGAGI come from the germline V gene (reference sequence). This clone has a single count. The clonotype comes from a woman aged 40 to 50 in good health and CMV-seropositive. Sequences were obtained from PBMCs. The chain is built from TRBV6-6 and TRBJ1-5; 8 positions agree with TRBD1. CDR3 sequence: CAERAGGDNQPQHF. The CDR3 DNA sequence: TGTGCGGAACGGGCAGGGGGCGACAATCAGCCCCAGCATTTT.